A single sample gave rise to the 13 T cell receptor beta chains below, sequenced in a study of blood T cell repertoires in COVID-19. The repertoire was sequenced with immunoSEQ multiplex PCR; TCRdb's copy has only in-frame clones and lacks some. The sample lists under 100,000 clones; around 90% were seen once. The sequenced material came from peripheral blood. These receptors were collected from a male donor with acute or convalescent COVID-19.

This clone was counted only a few times. The genes are TRBV10-1 and TRBJ1-3; D perhaps matches TRBD1 (6 bases). Trimming left V 2 bases short and J 5 bases short, with 10 bases between. Germline CDR1 and CDR2: WNHNN and SYGVQD (reference sequence). The CDR3 has 14 residues. The CDR3 loop reads CASSEGGSRNTIYF. CDR3 DNA: TGCGCCAGCAGTGAGGGGGGCAGTAGAAACACCATATATTTT.

This chain links TRBV3-1 (or the pseudogene TRBV3-2) with TRBJ2-5, with 8 positions matching TRBD1. V lost 4 bases and J lost 5; bases outside the gene matches: 6. From germline, CDR1 is LGHDT and CDR2 YNNKEL (reference sequence). The CDR3 has 14 amino acids. In nucleotides, the CDR3 is TGTGCCAGCAGCCCCCAGGGGGCCGGGGAGACCCAGTACTTC. It yields the protein CASSPQGAGETQYF.

The chain joins TRBV5-4 to TRBJ2-5; 8 nucleotides line up with TRBD1. Looked up from germline, CDR1 is SGHNT and CDR2 is YYREEE (reference sequence). The CDR3 runs 14 residues. Unmatched junction bases numbered 7, after V lost 2 bases and J lost 7 bases. Here the CDR3 reads CASSLVQGEGTQYF. The CDR3 region has the DNA TGTGCCAGCAGCTTAGTACAGGGGGAAGGGACCCAGTACTTC. Full variable domain (missing parts from reference TRBV5-4 and TRBJ2-5): ETGVTQSPTHLIKTRGQQVTLRCSSQSGHNTVSWYQQALGQGPQFIFQYYREEENGRGNFPPRFSGLQFPNYSSELNVNALELDDSALYLCASSLVQGEGTQYFGPGTRLLVL.

The chain recombines TRBV30 with TRBJ1-2; the D gene is possibly TRBD1 (5 bases). Deletions cut 1 base from V and 4 bases from J, with 13 bases between. CDR1 GTSNPN and CDR2 SVGIG come from the germline V gene (reference sequence). The CDR3 is 14 residues long. CDR3 region: CAWSAQDTRYGYTF. In nucleotides, the CDR3 is TGTGCCTGGAGTGCCCAGGACACCCGCTATGGCTACACCTTC.

This chain joins TRBV2 and TRBJ2-1; 11 bases map to TRBD2. CDR3 length: 16 residues. CDR1 SNHLY and CDR2 FYNNEI come from the germline V gene. V shed 6 bases, J shed 5 bases, and the junction held 9 bases outside the gene matches. The CDR3 spells CASRENSGGGHNEQFF. Here the CDR3 DNA reads TGTGCCAGCAGGGAGAATAGCGGGGGGGGTCACAATGAGCAGTTCTTC.

Worth noting for this clone: Other DNA sequences in the sample encode the same CDR3. This chain uses TRBV5-1 with TRBJ1-4; TRBD1 matches at 11 bases. With V trimmed by 4 bases and J by 8 bases, 4 bases remained unmatched. The CDR3 consists of 14 residues. Germline CDR1 and CDR2: SGHRS and YFSETQ. DNA of the CDR3: TGCGCCAGCAGCCCCGGGACAGGGGGAGAAAAACTGTTTTTT. It codes for CASSPGTGGEKLFF.

This clone came up a few times. The chain combines TRBV2 with TRBJ2-1; D is undetermined. The CDR3 runs 11 residues. Between the trimmed V and J ends, which lost 4 bases and 9 bases, there was a span of 7 bases. Germline V gene sequence: CDR1 SNHLY, CDR2 FYNNEI. CDR3 protein: CASSVLIEQFF. CDR3 sequence (DNA): TGTGCCAGCAGTGTACTGATTGAGCAGTTCTTC.

The chain recombines TRBV19 with TRBJ1-4; a possible D gene is TRBD1 (5 bases). There are 17 residues in the CDR3. Trimming cost V 9 bases and J 6 bases, with 26 bases left between them. Germline-derived CDR1 and CDR2 are LNHDA and SQIVND (reference sequence). The CDR3 is CASRSTGRGGDDEKLFF. In DNA form, the CDR3 reads TGTGCCAGCCGATCCACCGGACGGGGAGGGGATGATGAAAAACTGTTTTTT.

The V and J genes are TRBV11-2 and TRBJ2-5, with 8 nucleotides matching TRBD1. The CDR3 spans 18 residues. J lost 1 base, V lost 5 bases, and 15 bases had no gene match. Germline CDR1 reads SGHAT; CDR2 reads FQNNGV. CDR3 in amino acids: CASSRSPNNRGTQETQYF. DNA for the CDR3: TGTGCCAGCAGCCGTAGCCCCAACAACAGGGGGACCCAAGAGACCCAGTACTTC.

This clone has only one observation. V is TRBV7-8 and J is TRBJ1-2; no clear D. V lost 1 base and J 1 base, leaving 7 bases between the germline ends. Germline CDR1 SGHVS, CDR2 FQNEAQ. This CDR3 has 14 amino acids. The DNA of the CDR3 is TGTGCCAGCAGCTTAGGGCATAATAACTATGGCTACACCTTC. Its translation: CASSLGHNNYGYTF.

The CDR3 region has the DNA TGTGCCAGCAGCTTAATAGTGGGGGCAGGCTATGGCTACACCTTC. This codes for CASSLIVGAGYGYTF. The V gene is TRBV7-2, the J gene TRBJ1-2; possibly TRBD1 for D (6 bases). Germline V gene sequence: CDR1 SGHTA, CDR2 FQGNSA. CDR3 length: 15 residues. Trimming pared 2 bases from V and 4 bases from J, leaving 14 bases between. Using reference TRBV7-2 and TRBJ1-2 for the parts outside the CDR3, the full variable domain is GAGVSQSPSNKVTEKGKDVELRCDPISGHTALYWYRQSLGQGLEFLIYFQGNSAPDKSGLPSDRFSAERTGGSVSTLTIQRTQQEDSAVYLCASSLIVGAGYGYTFGSGTRLTVV.

The V and J genes are TRBV28 and TRBJ2-3, with 9 nucleotides matching TRBD1. V trimming: 6 bases; J trimming: 4 bases; junction bases outside the gene matches: 8. Germline assignment: CDR1 MDHEN and CDR2 SYDVKM. This CDR3 has 15 amino acids. The CDR3 DNA reads TGTGCCAGCAGGAAGAACAGGGGGCTAGCAGATACGCAGTATTTT. Translating gives CASRKNRGLADTQYF. The variable domain in full, completed from reference TRBV28 and TRBJ2-3, reads DVKVTQSSRYLVKRTGEKVFLECVQDMDHENMFWYRQDPGLGLRLIYFSYDVKMKEKGDIPEGYSVSREKKERFSLILESASTNQTSMYLCASRKNRGLADTQYFGPGTRLTVL.

V is TRBV5-1 and J is TRBJ2-4; D unresolved. Germline V gene lookup returns CDR1 SGHRS and CDR2 YFSETQ. Trimming removed 0 bases at V and 0 bases at J, with 7 bases between. This CDR3 is built from 15 residues. The CDR3 DNA sequence: TGCGCCAGCAGCTTGGGACAAGTAGCCAAAAACATTCAGTACTTC. It specifies CASSLGQVAKNIQYF.